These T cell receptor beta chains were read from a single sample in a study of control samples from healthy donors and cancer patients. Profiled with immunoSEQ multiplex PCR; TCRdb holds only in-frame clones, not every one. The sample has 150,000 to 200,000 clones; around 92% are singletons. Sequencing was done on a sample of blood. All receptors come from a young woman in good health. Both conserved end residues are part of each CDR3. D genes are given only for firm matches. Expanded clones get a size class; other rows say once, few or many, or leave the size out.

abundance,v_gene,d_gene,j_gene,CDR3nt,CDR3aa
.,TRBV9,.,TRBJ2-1,TGTGCCAGCAGCGTAGCGGGGACCTACAATGAGCAGTTCTTC,CASSVAGTYNEQFF
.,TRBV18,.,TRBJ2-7,TGTGCCAGCTCACGGCCCGGGACGTGGCGCGAGCAGTACTTC,CASSRPGTWREQYF
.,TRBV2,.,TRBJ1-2,TGTGCCAGCAGTGATCGGAGGGAGGGTGGCTACACCTTC,CASSDRREGGYTF
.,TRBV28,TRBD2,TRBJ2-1,TGTGCCAGCAGTTTCCCGGGACTAGCGGGAGCCTACAATGAGCAGTTCTTC,CASSFPGLAGAYNEQFF
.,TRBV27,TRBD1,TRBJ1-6,TGTGCCAGCAGTCCCTATCGACAGGGTCGAGATTCACCCCTCCACTTT,CASSPYRQGRDSPLHF
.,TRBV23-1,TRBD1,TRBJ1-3,TGCGCCAGCAGTCGACCGGGACAGGGCAAAGGAAACACCATATATTTT,CASSRPGQGKGNTIYF
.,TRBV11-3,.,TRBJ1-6,TGTGCCAGCAGCCGGGGGGATTTCTATAATTCACCCCTCCACTTT,CASSRGDFYNSPLHF
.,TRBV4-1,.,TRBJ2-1,TGCGCCAGCAGCCAAGGTCCCTCCTACAATGAGCAGTTCTTC,CASSQGPSYNEQFF
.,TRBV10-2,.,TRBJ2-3,TGCGCCAGCAGTGAGGGAGCGACTAGCACAGATACGCAGTATTTT,CASSEGATSTDTQYF
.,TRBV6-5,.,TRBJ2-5,TGTGCCAGCACAGCCCAAGAGACCCAGTACTTC,CASTAQETQYF
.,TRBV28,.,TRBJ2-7,TGTGCCAGCAGTTTGGACAGCTACGAGCAGTACTTC,CASSLDSYEQYF
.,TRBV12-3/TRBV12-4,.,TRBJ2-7,TGTGCCAGCAGTTTAGGCAGGGTGGGGGAGCAGTACTTC,CASSLGRVGEQYF
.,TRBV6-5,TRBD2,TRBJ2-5,TGTGCCAGCAAGGGGACTATCGAAGAGACCCAGTACTTC,CASKGTIEETQYF
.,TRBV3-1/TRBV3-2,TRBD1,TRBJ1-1,TGTGCCAGCAGCGCCCGACAGGGCGCTGAAGCTTTCTTT,CASSARQGAEAFF
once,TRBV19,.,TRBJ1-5,TGTGCCAGTAGTATGGAGGCCAATCAGCCCCAGCATTTT,CASSMEANQPQHF
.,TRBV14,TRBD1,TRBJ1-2,TGTGCCAGCAGCCAAGATTCAGGGGGAGGTGGCTACACCTTC,CASSQDSGGGGYTF
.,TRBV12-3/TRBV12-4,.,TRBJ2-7,TGTGCCAGCAGTTTAGGACCCTCCTACGAGCAGTACTTC,CASSLGPSYEQYF
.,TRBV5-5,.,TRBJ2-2,TGTGCCAGCAGCCCGGTCACCGGGGAGCTGTTTTTT,CASSPVTGELFF
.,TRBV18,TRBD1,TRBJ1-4,TGTGCCAGCTCCCCAGGGGGCGGAAAACTGTTTTTT,CASSPGGGKLFF
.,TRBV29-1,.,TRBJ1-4,TGCAGCATCAAGACAGGAACTAATGAAAAACTGTTTTTT,CSIKTGTNEKLFF
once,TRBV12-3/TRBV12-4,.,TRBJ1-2,TGTGCCAGCAGTTTGGACGGTAACTATGGCTACACCTTC,CASSLDGNYGYTF
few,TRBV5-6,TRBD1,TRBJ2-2,TGTGCCAGCAGACAGACAGGGGGCGGGGAGCTGTTTTTT,CASRQTGGGELFF
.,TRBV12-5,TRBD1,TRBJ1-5,TGTGCTAGTGTCCAGACAGGGGGCGTTAGCAATCAGCCCCAGCATTTT,CASVQTGGVSNQPQHF
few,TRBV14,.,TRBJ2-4,TGTGCCAGCAGCCAAACCGGGACACGAGCCAAAAACATTCAGTACTTC,CASSQTGTRAKNIQYF
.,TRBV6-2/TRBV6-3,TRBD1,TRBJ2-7,TGTGCCAGCAGCTCGCCCTTCCCGGGACAGGGGTCCTACGAGCAGTACTTC,CASSSPFPGQGSYEQYF
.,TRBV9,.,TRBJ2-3,TGTGCCAGCAGCGTAGGTCCGGGGTCAGATACGCAGTATTTT,CASSVGPGSDTQYF
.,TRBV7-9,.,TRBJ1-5,TGTGCCAGCAGCCAAGGGGTGTCTCAGCCCCAGCATTTT,CASSQGVSQPQHF
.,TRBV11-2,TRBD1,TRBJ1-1,TGTGCCAGCAGCTTAGATCCAGGGGGTTTTACTGAAGCTTTCTTT,CASSLDPGGFTEAFF
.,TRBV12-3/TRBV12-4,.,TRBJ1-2,TGTGCCAGCAGCGAAGGCTATGGCTACACCTTC,CASSEGYGYTF
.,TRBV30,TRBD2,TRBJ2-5,TGTGCCTGGACTAGCGGGGGGCGGGAGACCCAGTACTTC,CAWTSGGRETQYF
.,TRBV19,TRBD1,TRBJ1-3,TGTGCCAGTAGTGACACAGGGGCCACCTCTGGAAACACCATATATTTT,CASSDTGATSGNTIYF